These 24 T cell receptor beta chains came from one sample sequenced in a study of blood T cell repertoires in COVID-19. Generated by immunoSEQ multiplex PCR, the TCRdb table keeps only in-frame clones and is missing some. The sample shows 150,000 to 200,000 clones, about four fifths of them seen only once. The specimen was peripheral blood. Receptors originate from a woman aged 80 or older with COVID-19, enrolled during active disease.

CDR3 nucleotide sequence: TGTGCCAGCAGCTACCGGCAGGCCGGGGAGCTGTTTTTT. Translated, it gives CASSYRQAGELFF. The gene calls are TRBV7-2 and TRBJ2-2, with D hard to call. Germline CDR1 SGHTA, CDR2 FQGNSA. Deletions cut 4 bases from V and 6 bases from J, with 9 bases between. There are 13 residues in the CDR3.

V usage is TRBV6-5 and J usage is TRBJ2-5; 9 positions agree with TRBD1. The CDR3 totals 14 residues. Per the germline V gene, CDR1 is MNHEY and CDR2 is SVGAGI. V lost 7 bases to trimming and J lost 5 bases; unmatched junction nucleotides: 8. The CDR3 here is CASTATGGRETQYF. In nucleotides, the CDR3 is TGTGCCAGCACTGCAACAGGGGGCAGGGAGACCCAGTACTTC.

This clone was recorded only once. This sample includes further DNA sequences coding for the same CDR3. The chain couples TRBV5-1 to TRBJ1-3; weak D call: TRBD1 (5 bases). V gave up 3 bases and J gave up 1 base, with 8 bases separating them. The CDR3 spans 14 residues. Germline V CDR1 and CDR2: SGHRS, YFSETQ. CDR3 bases: TGCGCCAGCAGCTCGCAGGGATCTGGAAACACCATATATTTT. Protein: CASSSQGSGNTIYF.

This clone was detected only once. This chain uses TRBV2 with TRBJ2-3; D not certain. CDR1 is SNHLY, CDR2 FYNNEI, per germline. The length of the CDR3 is 12 residues. V shed 10 bases and J shed 2 bases, with 10 bases lying between them. This CDR3 reads CATVEVTDTQYF. Written as DNA, the CDR3 is TGTGCCACCGTAGAAGTCACAGATACGCAGTATTTT.

This clone has just a few counts. The chain couples TRBV12-5 to TRBJ2-7; TRBD2 matches at 14 bases. V shed 6 bases and J 2 bases; nucleotides not matched to a gene: 12. Germline CDR1 LGHNT, CDR2 FRNRAP. The CDR3 is 18 residues long. The CDR3: CASGRGLAGVLWTYEQYF. For the CDR3, the DNA is TGTGCTAGTGGCCGGGGACTAGCGGGAGTACTTTGGACCTACGAGCAGTACTTC.

The V gene is TRBV3-1 (or the pseudogene TRBV3-2), the J gene TRBJ2-3; 12 bases fit TRBD2. Germline trimming cut 4 bases from V and 1 base from J; bases unmatched to any gene: 6. This CDR3 has 17 residues. Germline CDR1 reads LGHDT; CDR2 reads YNNKEL (reference sequence). The CDR3 loop reads CASSRRLAGAGTDTQYF. CDR3 in DNA: TGTGCCAGCAGCCGCCGACTAGCGGGAGCTGGCACAGATACGCAGTATTTT.

The rearrangement links TRBV19 to TRBJ2-2; D not certain. Germline V gene data show CDR1 as LNHDA and CDR2 as SQIVND (reference sequence). The CDR3 spans 14 residues. Trimming cost V 5 bases and J 4 bases, with 11 bases left between them. In nucleotides, the CDR3 is TGTGCCAGTAGTTTAAACTATCGCACCGGGGAGCTGTTTTTT. Amino acid sequence: CASSLNYRTGELFF.

In this sample, this clone turned up once. This chain uses TRBV7-8 with TRBJ2-3, with 8 bases aligning to TRBD2. CDR3 length: 16 amino acids. Germline trimming cut 1 base from V and 0 bases from J; bases unmatched to any gene: 3. Looked up from germline, CDR1 is SGHVS and CDR2 is FQNEAQ. CDR3 protein: CASSLDGRASTDTQYF. The CDR3 coding sequence is TGTGCCAGCAGCTTAGACGGGAGGGCTAGCACAGATACGCAGTATTTT.

The chain combines TRBV6-5 with TRBJ1-6, with TRBD1 matching 7 bases. The germline V gene encodes CDR1 MNHEY and CDR2 SVGAGI. V dropped 2 bases and J dropped 7; count of bases not matched to a gene: 5. The CDR3 extends over 15 amino acids. The chain's CDR3 is CASSYEGQLNSPLHF. Written as DNA, the CDR3 is TGTGCCAGCAGTTACGAGGGACAGCTAAATTCACCCCTCCACTTT.

This clone was found once. The J gene is TRBJ2-7, the V gene TRBV6-5; D is perhaps TRBD1 (5 bases). V shed 6 bases and J shed 3 bases, with 12 bases lying between them. CDR1 and CDR2 from the germline V gene are MNHEY and SVGAGI. The CDR3 consists of 13 residues. The CDR3 reads CASRVTDDYEQYF. The CDR3 DNA reads TGTGCCAGCAGGGTGACAGACGACTACGAGCAGTACTTC.

V usage is TRBV27 and J usage is TRBJ2-7, with D tentatively TRBD1 (6 bases). In germline, CDR1 is MNHEY, CDR2 SMNVEV (reference sequence). The V end was cut by 5 bases, the J end by 6 bases, with 14 bases between. CDR3 length: 13 amino acids. As DNA, the CDR3 is TGTGCCAGCAGTAGGGGGAGTCTCGGCGAGCAGTACTTC. Translation gives CASSRGSLGEQYF.

The genes are TRBV24-1 and TRBJ2-1, with a possible D match to TRBD2 (5 bases). CDR3 length: 13 residues. Looked up from germline, CDR1 is KGHDR and CDR2 is SFDVKD. V was trimmed by 1 base and J by 8 bases, leaving 8 bases between them. The CDR3 sequence: CATSDFSEDEQFF. In DNA form, the CDR3 reads TGTGCCACCAGTGATTTTAGCGAGGATGAGCAGTTCTTC.

This clone was counted between two and nine times. This chain connects TRBV18 to TRBJ2-7; no clear D. In germline, CDR1 is KGHSH, CDR2 LQKENI. The V gene lost 0 bases and the J gene lost 0 bases, with 12 bases spanning the gap. There are 16 residues in the CDR3. The CDR3 region has the DNA TGTGCCAGCTCACCACCGATTCCCACAGCCTCCTACGAGCAGTACTTC. Translation gives CASSPPIPTASYEQYF. Complete variable domain (other parts from reference TRBV18 and TRBJ2-7): NAGVMQNPRHLVRRRGQEARLRCSPMKGHSHVYWYRQLPEEGLKFMVYLQKENIIDESGMPKERFSAEFPKEGPSILRIQQVVRGDSAAYFCASSPPIPTASYEQYFGPGTRLTVT.

The chain carries TRBV11-1 and TRBJ2-7; 7 nucleotides agree with TRBD1. Germline V gene sequence: CDR1 SGHAT, CDR2 FQDESV (reference sequence). J was trimmed by 3 bases and V by 8 bases; bases with no gene match: 4. CDR3 length equals 12 residues. The CDR3 sequence is CASGDSLYEQYF. The CDR3 DNA is TGTGCCAGCGGGGACAGTCTCTACGAGCAGTACTTC.

This clone was seen a few times. The chain employs TRBV29-1 and TRBJ2-3; TRBD2 matches at 7 bases. V gave up 3 bases and J gave up 4 bases; unmatched junction bases: 7. Germline V lookup: CDR1 SQVTM, CDR2 ANQGSEA. CDR3 length: 14 amino acids. This CDR3 is CSVDGAGVADTQYF. As DNA, the CDR3 is TGCAGCGTTGATGGGGCGGGAGTGGCAGATACGCAGTATTTT.

The gene calls are TRBV19 and TRBJ2-3; perhaps TRBD1 as D (6 bases). The CDR3 has 15 amino acids. The V and J ends lost 5 bases and 4 bases respectively, with 16 bases between them. Germline V gene sequence: CDR1 LNHDA, CDR2 SQIVND (reference sequence). The CDR3 protein is CASSPRGFQADTQYF. The CDR3 nucleotides read TGTGCCAGTAGTCCTAGGGGGTTTCAAGCAGATACGCAGTATTTT.

This clone was seen a handful of times. The CDR3 DNA sequence: TGTGCCAGCAGTGAATATGGCGCGGGAGGGGGCTACGAGCAGTACTTC. It specifies CASSEYGAGGGYEQYF. This sequence joins TRBV6-1 and TRBJ2-7, with 9 bases matching TRBD2. This CDR3 is 16 amino acids long. Germline CDR1 is MNHNS and CDR2 is SASEGT. Trimming cost V 2 bases and J 3 bases; bases outside gene matches: 8.

This clone was recorded only once. This sequence joins TRBV9 and TRBJ2-1, with TRBD2 matching 8 bases. Germline V gene sequence: CDR1 SGDLS, CDR2 YYNGEE. After removal of 4 bases from V and 4 bases from J, the junction contained 7 bases not matched to a gene. CDR3 size: 15 residues. The CDR3 reads CASSLAGGRYNEQFF. The CDR3 DNA follows: TGTGCCAGCAGCCTCGCGGGGGGAAGGTACAATGAGCAGTTCTTC.

V and J are TRBV19 and TRBJ1-5; D may be TRBD1 (5 bases). The CDR3 is made up of 14 amino acids. Deletions cut 5 bases from V and 5 bases from J, with 13 bases between. The germline V gene encodes CDR1 LNHDA and CDR2 SQIVND (reference sequence). The CDR3 DNA is TGTGCCAGTAGTTTGGGGCGCAGGGATCAGCCCCAGCATTTT. Its translation is CASSLGRRDQPQHF. Complete variable domain (other parts from reference TRBV19 and TRBJ1-5): DGGITQSPKYLFRKEGQNVTLSCEQNLNHDAMYWYRQDPGQGLRLIYYSQIVNDFQKGDIAEGYSVSREKKESFPLTVTSAQKNPTAFYLCASSLGRRDQPQHFGDGTRLSIL.

This chain joins TRBV5-1 and TRBJ2-7; 7 positions agree with TRBD1. V dropped 2 bases and J dropped 7; count of bases not matched to a gene: 6. Germline assignment: CDR1 SGHRS and CDR2 YFSETQ. The CDR3 totals 13 residues. The CDR3 nucleotides read TGCGCCAGCAGCTTCGGCAGGGGGTTGGAGCAGTACTTC. It is translated as CASSFGRGLEQYF.

The CDR3 nucleotides read TGTGCCAGCAGCAAAGGGACTCGTAACTATGGCTACACCTTC. It encodes CASSKGTRNYGYTF. The gene calls are TRBV21-1 and TRBJ1-2. TRBV21-1 is a pseudogene locus. This CDR3 region has 14 residues.

This chain links TRBV28 with TRBJ2-1, with D hard to call. The V end was cut by 5 bases, the J end by 2 bases, with 16 bases between. Germline CDR1 is MDHEN and CDR2 is SYDVKM. This CDR3 has 16 residues. CDR3: CASSQVRWYPYNEQFF. Written as DNA, the CDR3 is TGTGCCAGCAGTCAAGTTCGGTGGTACCCCTACAATGAGCAGTTCTTC. The full variable domain, rest sourced from reference TRBV28 and TRBJ2-1, is DVKVTQSSRYLVKRTGEKVFLECVQDMDHENMFWYRQDPGLGLRLIYFSYDVKMKEKGDIPEGYSVSREKKERFSLILESASTNQTSMYLCASSQVRWYPYNEQFFGPGTRLTVL.

V and J are TRBV10-3 and TRBJ1-1; possible D gene TRBD1, 6 bases. The CDR3 consists of 13 residues. Germline CDR1 ENHRY, CDR2 SYGVKD. V dropped 6 bases and J dropped 0 bases, with 8 bases sitting between them. This CDR3 reads CAISTGMNTEAFF. Written as DNA, the CDR3 is TGTGCCATCAGCACAGGGATGAACACTGAAGCTTTCTTT.

The chain carries TRBV7-2 and TRBJ2-1, with TRBD2 as a possible D gene (5 bases). The length of the CDR3 is 14 residues. Trimming took 1 base from V and 10 from J, leaving 14 bases between them. The germline gives CDR1 SGHTA, CDR2 FQGNSA. The DNA for the CDR3 is TGTGCCAGCAGCTTAGAGCCTAGCCCCCACGAGCAGTTCTTC. It yields the protein CASSLEPSPHEQFF. Complete variable domain (other parts from reference TRBV7-2 and TRBJ2-1): GAGVSQSPSNKVTEKGKDVELRCDPISGHTALYWYRQSLGQGLEFLIYFQGNSAPDKSGLPSDRFSAERTGGSVSTLTIQRTQQEDSAVYLCASSLEPSPHEQFFGPGTRLTVL.